This TCR beta chain was captured in a study of blood T cell repertoires in COVID-19. Across the study: Acute and convalescent COVID-19 specimens originated in the United States, Italy and Spain.

The authors' processing: The authors estimated nucleated cell counts from reference gene primer amplification. Clones were sequenced by immunoSEQ multiplex PCR, and TCRdb holds only the in-frame ones, with some missing. D and trimming were read from the DNA, whereas the V and J calls and clone size are those reported in that table. The repertoire includes about 150,000 clones, about 85% of them detected once, and more than 2% sits in the top ten. The sample was peripheral blood. This TCR was sampled from a woman in her 70s with acute or convalescent COVID-19.

The CDR3 is CASSPTGTGDEQYF. The DNA of the CDR3 is TGTGCCAGCTCCCCCACCGGGACAGGGGACGAGCAGTACTTC. The chain has TRBV18 and TRBJ2-7; 10 positions match TRBD1. V lost 6 bases, J lost 5 bases, and 7 bases stayed unmatched. The length of the CDR3 is 14 residues. In germline, CDR1 is KGHSH, CDR2 LQKENI.